Following are 19 T cell receptor beta chains from one sample sequenced in a study of shared clonotypes between healthy human individuals (dated by TCRdb to the early 2020s). Libraries were built with the immunoSEQ multiplex PCR assay. Imported from immuneACCESS, the table was reduced by TCRdb to in-frame sequences with V and J called. These copies leave out some clones; in studies compared against another copy, an unresolved V gene accounts for under half, and the cause of the remainder is not known. Here the sample has about 680,000 clones; about 74% occur a single time. Under 2% of the sample lies in the top ten. Sequencing was done on a sample of memory CD4+ T cells sorted from blood. The sample's cell subset or site label, decoded: CD45RA-negative fraction. The receptors come from a woman aged 25 to 39 in good health.

The J gene is TRBJ2-7, the V gene TRBV6-1, with D unclear. Germline CDR1 MNHNS, CDR2 SASEGT. The CDR3 sequence is 10 residues long. The V and J ends lost 4 bases and 6 bases respectively, with 4 bases between them. CDR3 bases: TGTGCCAGCAGTGTTGGCGAGCAGTACTTC. Translating gives CASSVGEQYF.

The V call is TRBV27, the J call TRBJ1-2, with D possibly matching TRBD1 (6 bases). This CDR3 has 14 amino acids. Germline-derived CDR1 and CDR2 are MNHEY and SMNVEV (reference sequence). The ends were cut back, 3 bases at V and 4 bases at J, with 12 bases in the middle. DNA of the CDR3: TGTGCCAGCAGTTTGGGCAGGGGTGCCTATGGCTACACCTTC. Protein product: CASSLGRGAYGYTF.

V is TRBV7-2 and J is TRBJ2-1, with D perhaps matching TRBD2 (5 bases). Trimming shortened V by 3 bases and J by 12 bases, and 15 bases separated the two germline ends. Germline V gene sequence: CDR1 SGHTA, CDR2 FQGNSA. The CDR3 is 13 residues long. CDR3 sequence: CASSFQSGGRQFF. As DNA, the CDR3 is TGTGCCAGCAGCTTTCAGTCGGGCGGGCGGCAGTTCTTC.

The chain combines TRBV5-1 with TRBJ2-3; D may be TRBD2 (6 bases). The V gene's germline CDR1 is SGHRS and CDR2 YFSETQ. This CDR3 region has 15 residues. Trimming took 6 bases from V and 2 from J, leaving 16 bases between them. CDR3 sequence reads: CASTAEGMATDTQYF. As DNA, the CDR3 is TGCGCCAGCACCGCGGAGGGGATGGCCACAGATACGCAGTATTTT.

This clone was seen only once. The J gene is TRBJ2-7, the V gene TRBV5-1; maybe TRBD1 (5 bases). The CDR3 has 15 amino acids. Germline lookup yields CDR1 SGHRS and CDR2 YFSETQ. With 3 bases removed from V and 1 base from J, the gap between germline ends came to 14 bases. The CDR3 DNA follows: TGCGCCAGCAGCTCCGGTGACAGTCTTTCCTACGAGCAGTACTTC. Its translation: CASSSGDSLSYEQYF.

The chain combines TRBV7-2 with TRBJ1-5, with D unresolved. Germline V lookup: CDR1 SGHTA, CDR2 FQGNSA. This CDR3 comprises 15 residues. V shed 6 bases and J shed 0 bases, with 12 bases lying between them. CDR3 DNA: TGTGCCAGCAGTCCCCAGCCTTATAGCAATCAGCCCCAGCATTTT. This sequence encodes CASSPQPYSNQPQHF.

The chain recombines TRBV7-2 with TRBJ1-2; no clear D gene. The CDR3 has 13 amino acids. The V gene lost 5 bases and the J gene lost 1 base, with 8 bases spanning the gap. Germline CDR1 reads SGHTA; CDR2 reads FQGNSA. CDR3: CASSPYINYGYTF. CDR3 nucleotide sequence: TGTGCCAGCAGCCCCTACATTAACTATGGCTACACCTTC.

This chain uses TRBV28 with TRBJ2-5; D tentatively fits TRBD1 or TRBD2 (5 bases each). Per germline, CDR1 MDHEN and CDR2 SYDVKM. V lost 3 bases and J 5 bases, leaving 16 bases between the germline ends. CDR3 size: 15 residues. In DNA, the CDR3 is TGTGCCAGCAGTTTTAGGGACGCCGACCTGGAGACCCAGTACTTC. Translating it yields CASSFRDADLETQYF.

The rearrangement uses TRBV5-1 and TRBJ2-3, with 8 bases that match TRBD2. With V trimmed by 5 bases and J by 0 bases, 8 bases remained unmatched. The CDR3 is made up of 16 amino acids. CDR1 is SGHRS and CDR2 is YFSETQ in the germline V gene. CDR3 DNA sequence: TGCGCCAGCAGGCTCGCGGCGGGAGGTAGCACAGATACGCAGTATTTT. Protein sequence: CASRLAAGGSTDTQYF. The entire variable domain, with the rest obtained from reference TRBV5-1 and TRBJ2-3, is as follows: KAGVTQTPRYLIKTRGQQVTLSCSPISGHRSVSWYQQTPGQGLQFLFEYFSETQRNKGNFPGRFSGRQFSNSRSEMNVSTLELGDSALYLCASRLAAGGSTDTQYFGPGTRLTVL.

This chain connects TRBV28 to TRBJ1-5; 10 bases line up with TRBD1. V was pared by 4 bases and J by 5 bases, with 14 bases of the junction left unmatched. The germline V gene has CDR1 MDHEN and CDR2 SYDVKM. CDR3 length: 18 residues. The CDR3 reads CASSWDRGAPGIYQPQHF. CDR3 in DNA: TGTGCCAGCAGTTGGGACAGGGGCGCTCCGGGAATCTATCAGCCCCAGCATTTT.

The chain employs TRBV7-2 and TRBJ2-5; 8 bases fit TRBD2. Germline V CDR1 and CDR2: SGHTA, FQGNSA. Unmatched junction bases numbered 6, after V lost 4 bases and J lost 5 bases. The CDR3 spans 14 residues. The CDR3 DNA is TGTGCCAGCAGCTCCCGGGGGGGAGCTGAGACCCAGTACTTC. This encodes CASSSRGGAETQYF.

In nucleotides, the CDR3 is TGTGCCACCGAACGGACAGGGGCCTCTAACTATGGCTACACCTTC. This sequence encodes CATERTGASNYGYTF. The chain couples TRBV28 to TRBJ1-2, with TRBD1 matching 9 bases. Germline CDR1 and CDR2: MDHEN and SYDVKM. The CDR3 spans 15 residues. Trimming removed 10 bases from V and 0 bases from J; junction bases left unmatched: 9.

The chain employs TRBV27 and TRBJ2-2; D possibly corresponds to TRBD2 (6 bases). The CDR3 runs 14 residues. From germline, CDR1 is MNHEY and CDR2 SMNVEV (reference sequence). V was pared by 2 bases and J by 5 bases, with 9 bases between. As DNA, the CDR3 is TGTGCCAGCAGTTTAGTCAGCGGGACCGGGGAGCTGTTTTTT. Translation: CASSLVSGTGELFF.

The rearrangement links TRBV5-6 to TRBJ1-5; D not certain. In germline, CDR1 is SGHDT, CDR2 YYEEEE. Trimming left V 1 base short and J 0 bases short, with 8 bases between. The CDR3 spans 15 residues. The CDR3 DNA reads as TGTGCCAGCAGCTTGTCCGGACGTAGCAATCAGCCCCAGCATTTT. This gives the protein CASSLSGRSNQPQHF.

A single count supports this clone. V gene TRBV15 combines with J gene TRBJ2-5, with 7 bases lining up with TRBD2. The CDR3 consists of 16 residues. V shed 0 bases, J shed 4 bases, and the junction held 8 bases outside the gene matches. Looked up from germline, CDR1 is LNHNV and CDR2 is YYDKDF (reference sequence). CDR3 protein: CATSREWGGNRETQYF. The DNA of the CDR3 is TGTGCCACCAGCAGAGAGTGGGGGGGTAACAGAGAGACCCAGTACTTC.

This sequence joins TRBV7-8 and TRBJ2-1; 10 bases agree with TRBD2. This CDR3 comprises 16 residues. The V gene's germline CDR1 is SGHVS and CDR2 FQNEAQ. The ends lost 5 bases at V and 6 bases at J; junction bases unmatched: 10. CDR3 sequence: CASSRFWASGSNEQFF. The CDR3 DNA is TGTGCCAGCAGCCGGTTTTGGGCTAGCGGGAGCAATGAGCAGTTCTTC.

The rearrangement joins TRBV28 to TRBJ2-3; 11 bases match TRBD2. V shed 4 bases, J shed 5 bases, and the junction held 5 bases outside the gene matches. CDR3 size: 15 residues. Germline V gene lookup returns CDR1 MDHEN and CDR2 SYDVKM. The CDR3 loop is CASSSLAGAGDTQYF. CDR3 in DNA: TGTGCCAGCAGTTCACTAGCGGGAGCGGGAGATACGCAGTATTTT.

V and J are TRBV28 and TRBJ2-7, with D tentatively TRBD2 (6 bases). Trimming left V 7 bases short and J 2 bases short, with 15 bases between. The CDR3 spans 14 residues. Germline CDR1 reads MDHEN; CDR2 reads SYDVKM. CDR3 sequence: CASTRAGPTYEQYF. In nucleotides, the CDR3 is TGTGCCAGCACCCGGGCGGGACCGACCTACGAGCAGTACTTC. Complete variable domain (other parts from reference TRBV28 and TRBJ2-7): DVKVTQSSRYLVKRTGEKVFLECVQDMDHENMFWYRQDPGLGLRLIYFSYDVKMKEKGDIPEGYSVSREKKERFSLILESASTNQTSMYLCASTRAGPTYEQYFGPGTRLTVT.

The genes are TRBV2 and TRBJ2-2; no clear D. Germline values: CDR1 SNHLY, CDR2 FYNNEI. The CDR3 length is 14 residues. V lost 4 bases and J 1 base, leaving 7 bases between the germline ends. The CDR3 loop is CASSARWNTGELFF. In nucleotides, the CDR3 is TGTGCCAGCAGTGCCCGCTGGAACACCGGGGAGCTGTTTTTT.